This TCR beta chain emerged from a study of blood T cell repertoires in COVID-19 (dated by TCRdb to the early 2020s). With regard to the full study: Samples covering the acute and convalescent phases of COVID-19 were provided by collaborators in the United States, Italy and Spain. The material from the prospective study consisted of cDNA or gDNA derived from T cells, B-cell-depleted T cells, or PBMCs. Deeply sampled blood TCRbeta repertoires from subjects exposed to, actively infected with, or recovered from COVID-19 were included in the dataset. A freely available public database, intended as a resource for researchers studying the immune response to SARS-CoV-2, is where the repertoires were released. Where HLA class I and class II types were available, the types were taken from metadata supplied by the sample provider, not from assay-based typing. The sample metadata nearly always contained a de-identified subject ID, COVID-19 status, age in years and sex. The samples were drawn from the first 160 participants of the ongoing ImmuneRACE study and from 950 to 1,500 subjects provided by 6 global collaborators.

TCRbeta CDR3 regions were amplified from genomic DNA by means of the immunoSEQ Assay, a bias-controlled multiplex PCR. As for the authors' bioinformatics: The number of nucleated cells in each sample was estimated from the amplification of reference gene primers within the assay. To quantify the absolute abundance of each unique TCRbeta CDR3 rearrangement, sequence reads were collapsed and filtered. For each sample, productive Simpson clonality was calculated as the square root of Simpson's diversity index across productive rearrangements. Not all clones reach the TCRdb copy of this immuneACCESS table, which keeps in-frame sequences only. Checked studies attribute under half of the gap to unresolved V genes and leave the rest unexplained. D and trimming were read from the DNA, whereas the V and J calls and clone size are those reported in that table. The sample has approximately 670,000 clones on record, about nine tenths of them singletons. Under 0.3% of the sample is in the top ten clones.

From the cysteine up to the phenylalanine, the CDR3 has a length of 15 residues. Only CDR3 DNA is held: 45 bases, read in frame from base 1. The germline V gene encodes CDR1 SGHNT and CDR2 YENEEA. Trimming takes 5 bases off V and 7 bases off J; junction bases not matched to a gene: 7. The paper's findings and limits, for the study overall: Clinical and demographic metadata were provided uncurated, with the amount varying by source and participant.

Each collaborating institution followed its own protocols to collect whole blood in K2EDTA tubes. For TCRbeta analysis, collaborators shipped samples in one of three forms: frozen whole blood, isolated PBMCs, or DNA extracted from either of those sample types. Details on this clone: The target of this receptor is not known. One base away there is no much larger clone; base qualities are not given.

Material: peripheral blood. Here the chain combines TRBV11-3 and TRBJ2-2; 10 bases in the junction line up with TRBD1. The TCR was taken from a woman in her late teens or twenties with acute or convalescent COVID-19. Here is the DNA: TGTGCCAGCAGCAAACGACAGGGGGCTGGCGGGGAGCTGTTTTTT. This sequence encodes CASSKRQGAGGELFF.